The 22 T cell receptor beta chains listed next were all sequenced from one sample in a study of blood T cell repertoires in COVID-19. Assay: immunoSEQ multiplex PCR; the TCRdb copy retains only in-frame clones and omits some. Of approximately 470,000 clones in the sample, roughly nine tenths were seen once. Sequencing was performed on PBMCs or T cells enriched from blood (not recorded which). The receptors originated from a woman between 18 and 29 years old who had recovered from COVID-19.

The V and J genes are TRBV5-6 and TRBJ2-3; 12 bases are a match to TRBD2. Looked up from germline, CDR1 is SGHDT and CDR2 is YYEEEE. The CDR3 totals 16 residues. With V trimmed by 2 bases and J by 8 bases, 9 bases remained unmatched. The CDR3 here is CASSFRASGGAGTQYF. The DNA for the CDR3 is TGTGCCAGCAGCTTTCGCGCTAGCGGGGGGGCAGGTACGCAGTATTTT.

This chain joins TRBV30 and TRBJ1-1; D is perhaps TRBD1 (6 bases). The germline V and J ends were trimmed by 1 base and 3 bases, with 9 bases remaining between them. From germline, CDR1 is GTSNPN and CDR2 SVGIG (reference sequence). This CDR3 is built from 13 residues. The CDR3 region is CAWSAGVDTEAFF. For the CDR3, the DNA is TGTGCCTGGAGTGCAGGGGTAGACACTGAAGCTTTCTTT.

The chain has TRBV5-5 and TRBJ1-1; a possible D gene is TRBD1 (6 bases). The germline gives CDR1 SGHKS, CDR2 YYEKEE (reference sequence). Deletions cut 4 bases from V and 3 bases from J, with 10 bases between. The length of the CDR3 is 13 residues. The DNA for the CDR3 is TGTGCCAGCAGCAACCCAGGGGACACTGAAGCTTTCTTT. Translation gives CASSNPGDTEAFF.

The CDR3 here is CASSGGLSEKLFF. CDR3 nucleotides: TGCGCCAGCAGCGGGGGACTTTCTGAAAAACTGTTTTTT. The gene calls are TRBV5-1 and TRBJ1-4, with a possible D match to TRBD1 (5 bases). V was clipped by 4 bases and J by 7 bases, with 11 bases between them. The CDR3 consists of 13 residues. Per germline, CDR1 SGHRS and CDR2 YFSETQ.

The chain links TRBV5-8 to TRBJ1-1; D is ambiguous. The germline V gene encodes CDR1 SGHTS and CDR2 YDEGEE. The CDR3 has 14 residues. V was clipped by 0 bases and J by 4 bases, with 10 bases between them. CDR3 sequence (DNA): TGTGCCAGCAGCTTGGGGGCAGTGGGCACTGAAGCTTTCTTT. Translated: CASSLGAVGTEAFF.

The genes are TRBV4-2 and TRBJ1-6; D unresolved. Germline V CDR1 and CDR2: LGHNA, YNFKEQ. CDR3 length equals 15 residues. Trimming took off 1 base at V and 10 bases at J, with 14 bases between the two ends. CDR3 loop: CASSQVHTGGSPLHF. CDR3 DNA sequence: TGTGCCAGCAGCCAAGTCCATACCGGAGGGTCACCCCTCCACTTT.

The chain carries TRBV6-5 and TRBJ1-6, with D possibly being TRBD1 (5 bases). The germline gives CDR1 MNHEY, CDR2 SVGAGI. Trimming removed 6 bases from V and 8 bases from J, with 14 bases in between. There are 14 residues in the CDR3. CDR3 residues: CASSAEGLDSPLHF. The CDR3 DNA sequence: TGTGCCAGCAGCGCGGAGGGGCTGGATTCACCCCTCCACTTT.

The genes are TRBV30 and TRBJ1-3; D is undetermined. The CDR3 spans 13 residues. V lost 5 bases, J lost 0 bases, and 8 bases lay in between. Germline CDR1 GTSNPN, CDR2 SVGIG (reference sequence). This chain's CDR3 is CAWDTNSGNTIYF. DNA for the CDR3: TGTGCCTGGGACACCAACTCTGGAAACACCATATATTTT.

This sequence joins TRBV6-5 and TRBJ1-1; D perhaps matches TRBD1 (5 bases). Germline-derived CDR1 and CDR2 are MNHEY and SVGAGI. V lost 5 bases and J lost 7, with 20 bases in between. The CDR3 runs 15 residues. CDR3 amino acids: CASSTAGGGWGEAFF. The CDR3 DNA reads TGTGCCAGCAGTACCGCCGGGGGAGGATGGGGTGAAGCTTTCTTT.

This rearrangement joins TRBV4-1 to TRBJ2-5, with 12 bases matching TRBD2. Unmatched junction bases numbered 8, after V lost 4 bases and J lost 5 bases. CDR1 is MGHRA and CDR2 is YSYEKL in the germline V gene. The CDR3 length is 16 residues. In nucleotides, the CDR3 is TGCGCCAGCAGCCCTAGCGGGGGGGCATCTGAGGAGACCCAGTACTTC. Protein sequence: CASSPSGGASEETQYF.

The CDR3 loop is CASSERQVSYNSPLHF. The CDR3 coding sequence is TGTGCCAGCAGCGAACGACAGGTCTCCTATAATTCACCCCTCCACTTT. The chain recombines TRBV9 with TRBJ1-6, with D maybe TRBD1 (6 bases). V was shortened by 3 bases and J by 0 bases, with 10 bases between the two germline ends. CDR1 is SGDLS and CDR2 is YYNGEE in the germline V gene. The CDR3 spans 16 residues.

This clone was detected once. This chain uses TRBV19 with TRBJ2-1; 9 bases are a match to TRBD2. With 5 bases clipped from V and 1 base from J, the junction kept 21 bases outside the gene matches. CDR1 and CDR2 from the germline V gene are LNHDA and SQIVND (reference sequence). The CDR3 loop spans 21 amino acids. The CDR3 sequence: CASSHLISGLAKFHSYNEQFF. The CDR3 DNA follows: TGTGCCAGTAGTCACCTAATTTCGGGACTAGCAAAGTTCCATTCCTACAATGAGCAGTTCTTC.

This rearrangement joins TRBV19 to TRBJ2-3; D is perhaps TRBD2 (5 bases). Germline CDR1 is LNHDA and CDR2 is SQIVND (reference sequence). The CDR3 is made up of 15 amino acids. The germline V and J ends were trimmed by 7 bases and 2 bases, with 16 bases remaining between them. This CDR3 reads CASNRQGGVTDTQYF. CDR3 sequence (DNA): TGTGCCAGTAACAGACAAGGAGGAGTCACAGATACGCAGTATTTT.

J is TRBJ1-6 and V is TRBV2; D is possibly TRBD1 (6 bases). V was pared by 7 bases and J by 10 bases, with 17 bases between. This CDR3 is 14 amino acids long. Germline V gives CDR1 SNHLY, CDR2 FYNNEI. The CDR3 bases are TGTGCCAGCACCGAAACGGGGGGCTTCTCACCCCTCCACTTT. It encodes CASTETGGFSPLHF. The full variable domain, in which reference TRBV2 and TRBJ1-6 provide the parts outside the CDR3, is EPEVTQTPSHQVTQMGQEVILRCVPISNHLYFYWYRQILGQKVEFLVSFYNNEISEKSEIFDDQFSVERPDGSNFTLKIRSTKLEDSAMYFCASTETGGFSPLHFGNGTRLTVT.

The rearrangement joins TRBV10-3 to TRBJ1-2, with D possibly TRBD1 on 5 matching bases. Per germline, CDR1 ENHRY and CDR2 SYGVKD. This CDR3 is built from 14 residues. V lost 8 bases to trimming and J lost 7 bases, with 20 bases between them. DNA for the CDR3: TGTGCCATCCGCCCGCTGGGGGAGGAGGGTGGCTACACCTTC. Its protein product is CAIRPLGEEGGYTF.

The gene calls are TRBV3-1 (or the pseudogene TRBV3-2) and TRBJ1-3; TRBD1 agrees at 7 bases. J lost 0 bases, V lost 2 bases, and 25 bases had no gene match. The CDR3 is 23 amino acids. Germline V gene lookup returns CDR1 LGHDT and CDR2 YNNKEL (reference sequence). The CDR3 sequence: CASSQSRDDPGQRWRNSGNTIYF. Here the CDR3 DNA reads TGTGCCAGCAGCCAAAGTCGGGATGACCCGGGACAGCGTTGGAGGAACTCTGGAAACACCATATATTTT.

CDR3 protein: CASSLGRAGVHTGELFF. The DNA of the CDR3 is TGTGCCAGCAGTCTTGGACGAGCGGGGGTACACACCGGGGAGCTGTTTTTT. The chain is built from TRBV28 and TRBJ2-2; 8 bases fit TRBD2. The CDR3 has 17 residues. Germline values: CDR1 MDHEN, CDR2 SYDVKM. After removal of 5 bases from V and 3 bases from J, the junction contained 11 bases not matched to a gene.

The chain employs TRBV7-2 and TRBJ1-2; D possibly corresponds to TRBD1 (5 bases). V was trimmed by 2 bases and J by 2 bases, leaving 12 bases between them. CDR1 and CDR2 from the germline V gene are SGHTA and FQGNSA. CDR3 length equals 15 residues. The CDR3 DNA reads as TGTGCCAGCAGCTTATCCGGCAGGGTCAACTATGGCTACACCTTC. Its protein is CASSLSGRVNYGYTF.

The chain has TRBV12-5 and TRBJ1-5; 9 nucleotides line up with TRBD1. V dropped 6 bases and J dropped 7; count of bases not matched to a gene: 7. The CDR3 length is 14 residues. CDR1 is LGHNT and CDR2 is FRNRAP in the germline V gene. The chain's CDR3 is CASGPGQGWQPQHF. The DNA for the CDR3 is TGTGCTAGTGGACCCGGACAGGGGTGGCAGCCCCAGCATTTT.

The chain links TRBV5-1 to TRBJ1-1; D gene uncertain. This CDR3 has 13 residues. Trimming stripped 4 bases from V and 6 bases from J, with 13 bases between. CDR1 and CDR2 (germline): SGHRS, YFSETQ. This CDR3 reads CASSLLLDSEAFF. The CDR3 DNA is TGCGCCAGCAGCCTCCTTCTGGACTCTGAAGCTTTCTTT.

V and J are TRBV12-3 or TRBV12-4 and TRBJ1-1; a possible D gene is TRBD1 (6 bases). V was pared by 6 bases and J by 7 bases, with 15 bases between. The CDR3 is made up of 13 amino acids. CDR3 loop: CASSPDRSNEAFF. The DNA for the CDR3 is TGTGCCAGCAGCCCCGACAGGTCCAATGAAGCTTTCTTT.

V usage is TRBV5-1 and J usage is TRBJ1-6; 8 positions match TRBD1. The length of the CDR3 is 16 residues. The germline V gene encodes CDR1 SGHRS and CDR2 YFSETQ. V trimming: 2 bases; J trimming: 7 bases; junction bases outside the gene matches: 8. This CDR3 is CASSFTGGLENSPLHF. The CDR3 DNA reads as TGCGCCAGCAGCTTCACAGGGGGTTTAGAGAATTCACCCCTCCACTTT.